These 2 T cell receptor beta chains came from one sample sequenced in a study of shared clonotypes between healthy human individuals. Using immunoSEQ multiplex PCR, the repertoire was profiled, and TCRdb retains in-frame clones only, with some absent. The sample contains roughly 2.6 million clones, roughly nine tenths of which appear only once. Sequenced input: naive CD4+ T cells sorted from blood. Subset defined: CD45RA+ positively selected. These receptor sequences come from a man aged 18 to 29 in good health.

The genes are TRBV9 and TRBJ2-7; D may be TRBD2 (6 bases). V was trimmed by 4 bases and J by 1 base, leaving 12 bases between them. The CDR3 spans 14 residues. Per the germline V gene, CDR1 is SGDLS and CDR2 is YYNGEE. CDR3 loop: CASSPGRRSYEQYF. The CDR3 DNA is TGTGCCAGCAGCCCTGGGAGGAGGTCCTACGAGCAGTACTTC.

The rearrangement links TRBV28 to TRBJ2-3; TRBD2 agrees at 9 bases. Germline V gives CDR1 MDHEN, CDR2 SYDVKM. V lost 0 bases and J lost 4; bases outside the gene matches: 8. The CDR3 has 17 amino acids. CDR3 amino acids: CASSLWSSGVPADTQYF. CDR3 DNA: TGTGCCAGCAGTTTATGGTCTAGCGGGGTTCCCGCAGATACGCAGTATTTT.